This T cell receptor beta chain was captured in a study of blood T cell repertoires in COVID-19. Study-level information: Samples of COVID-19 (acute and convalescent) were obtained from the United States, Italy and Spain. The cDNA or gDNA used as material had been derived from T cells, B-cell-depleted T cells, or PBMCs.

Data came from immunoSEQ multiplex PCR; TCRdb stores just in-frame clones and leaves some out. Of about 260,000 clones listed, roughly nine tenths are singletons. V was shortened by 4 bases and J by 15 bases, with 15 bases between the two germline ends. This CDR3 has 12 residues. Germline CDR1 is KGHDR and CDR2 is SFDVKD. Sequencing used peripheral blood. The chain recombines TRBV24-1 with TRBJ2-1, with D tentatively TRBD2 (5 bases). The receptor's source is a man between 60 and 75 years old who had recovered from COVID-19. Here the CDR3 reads CATSDQGRSRFF. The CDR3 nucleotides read TGTGCCACCAGTGACCAAGGGAGAAGCCGGTTCTTC.